The next 9 T cell receptor beta chains were all read from a single sample in a study of TIL therapy for anti-PD-1-resistant metastatic lung cancer. Time point defined: pre-treatment sample, taken before nivolumab and TIL therapy. This was the immunoSEQ v3 assay. Clones were sequenced by immunoSEQ multiplex PCR, and TCRdb holds only the in-frame ones, with some missing. The sample contains 45,000 to 75,000 clones, roughly 84% of which appear only once. The sample here was blood, taken at baseline. Source of these receptors: a person between 30 and 80 years old with non-small cell lung cancer.

This clone showed up just once. Other DNA variants within this sample encode the same CDR3. The V gene is TRBV27, the J gene TRBJ1-5; tentative D call: TRBD1 (5 bases). This CDR3 contains 13 residues. CDR1 is MNHEY, CDR2 SMNVEV, per germline (reference sequence). The V end lost 4 bases, the J end lost 6 bases, and 10 bases lay between the germline ends. Here the CDR3 reads CASSYGGGQPQHF. Written as DNA, the CDR3 is TGTGCCAGCAGTTACGGGGGAGGTCAGCCCCAGCATTTT.

In this sample, this clone turned up once. The V call is TRBV28, the J call TRBJ2-5; a weak D match, TRBD2 (5 bases). This CDR3 is 13 amino acids long. Trimming removed 10 bases from V and 5 bases from J, with 17 bases in between. The germline V gene encodes CDR1 MDHEN and CDR2 SYDVKM. DNA of the CDR3: TGTGCCACCCTACCTAGGAGGATGGAGACCCAGTACTTC. Residues: CATLPRRMETQYF.

V is TRBV27 and J is TRBJ2-5; perhaps TRBD1 as D (5 bases). The CDR3 runs to 13 residues. Germline V CDR1 and CDR2: MNHEY, SMNVEV (reference sequence). Trimming took 3 bases from V and 4 from J, leaving 9 bases between them. Here the CDR3 reads CASSFAGRETQYF. Written as DNA, the CDR3 is TGTGCCAGCAGTTTTGCAGGGCGAGAGACCCAGTACTTC.

The chain uses TRBV21-1 and TRBJ1-1; TRBD1 is the table's D call, not checked against the DNA. TRBV21-1 is marked as a pseudogene. This CDR3 has 17 amino acids. Here the CDR3 reads CASSKKTYRAMNTEAFF. CDR3 nucleotides: TGTGCCAGCAGCAAGAAAACCTACAGGGCCATGAACACTGAAGCTTTCTTT.

V is TRBV4-1 and J is TRBJ2-1, with TRBD2 identical over 8 bases. This CDR3 is built from 15 residues. CDR1 is MGHRA and CDR2 is YSYEKL in the germline V gene. With V trimmed by 3 bases and J by 0 bases, 1 base remained unmatched. The CDR3 sequence: CASSQGTSSYNEQFF. DNA of the CDR3: TGCGCCAGCAGCCAGGGGACTAGCTCCTACAATGAGCAGTTCTTC.

The chain employs TRBV11-2 and TRBJ2-7; D assignment may be TRBD1 or TRBD2 (7 bases each). Germline-derived CDR1 and CDR2 are SGHAT and FQNNGV. CDR3 size: 16 residues. The ends were cut back, 1 base at V and 3 bases at J, with 16 bases in the middle. The CDR3 loop is CASSLARGTEDYEQYF. The CDR3 region has the DNA TGTGCCAGCAGCTTAGCGCGGGGGACAGAGGACTACGAGCAGTACTTC.

This chain links TRBV18 with TRBJ1-4; D uncertain. Germline CDR1 is KGHSH and CDR2 is LQKENI. The CDR3 loop spans 14 amino acids. Trimming shortened V by 3 bases and J by 3 bases, and 8 bases separated the two germline ends. CDR3 bases: TGTGCCAGCTCACCTAGGGATTCTAATGAAAAACTGTTTTTT. It codes for CASSPRDSNEKLFF.

The rearrangement uses TRBV5-1 and TRBJ2-7; 9 bases map to TRBD1. Germline CDR1 SGHRS, CDR2 YFSETQ. The V segment lost 4 bases and the J segment 0 bases; nucleotides outside the gene matches: 14. This CDR3 has 18 residues. CDR3 coding DNA: TGCGCCAGCAGCCCGTCCCCGGGACAGGGCCCGAGCTCCTACGAGCAGTACTTC. It translates to CASSPSPGQGPSSYEQYF.

Comments on this clone: Germline is not matched at one junction end, which may reflect a read error. The CDR3 here is CASSELVGTTRF. The CDR3 DNA sequence: TGTGCCAGCAGTGAATTGGTGGGGACCACCCGCTTC. V and J are TRBV6-1 and TRBJ2-7, with D perhaps matching TRBD1 or TRBD2 (5 bases each). This CDR3 has 12 amino acids. Germline V gives CDR1 MNHNS, CDR2 SASEGT.